The TCR beta chain described here comes from a study of T cell repertoires in cytomegalovirus infection. General study results and limits: The ex vivo response showed dominance by HLA-C-restricted CMV-specific TCR beta clonotypes.

This clonotype was found many times. Antigen specificity is unknown. The CDR3 covers 12 residues. Trimming stripped 1 base from V and 3 bases from J, with 1 base between. The germline V gene has CDR1 MNHNY and CDR2 SVGAGI (reference sequence). TCRdb re-analysed the reads in MiXCR, keeping a single row per CDR3 protein. The sample yields around 750,000 distinct CDR3 sequences, 32% seen once. The sequencing used cultured CD8+ T cells from PBMCs, collected from culture after CMV antigen stimulation. The clonotype originates from a human donor in good health (CMV status not recorded). Some clones in this sample may be carry-over from other donors' samples. The chain combines TRBV6-6 with TRBJ2-1; D is undetermined. DNA for the CDR3: TGTGCCAGCAGTTACTTCTACAATGAGCAGTTCTTC. It is translated as CASSYFYNEQFF.